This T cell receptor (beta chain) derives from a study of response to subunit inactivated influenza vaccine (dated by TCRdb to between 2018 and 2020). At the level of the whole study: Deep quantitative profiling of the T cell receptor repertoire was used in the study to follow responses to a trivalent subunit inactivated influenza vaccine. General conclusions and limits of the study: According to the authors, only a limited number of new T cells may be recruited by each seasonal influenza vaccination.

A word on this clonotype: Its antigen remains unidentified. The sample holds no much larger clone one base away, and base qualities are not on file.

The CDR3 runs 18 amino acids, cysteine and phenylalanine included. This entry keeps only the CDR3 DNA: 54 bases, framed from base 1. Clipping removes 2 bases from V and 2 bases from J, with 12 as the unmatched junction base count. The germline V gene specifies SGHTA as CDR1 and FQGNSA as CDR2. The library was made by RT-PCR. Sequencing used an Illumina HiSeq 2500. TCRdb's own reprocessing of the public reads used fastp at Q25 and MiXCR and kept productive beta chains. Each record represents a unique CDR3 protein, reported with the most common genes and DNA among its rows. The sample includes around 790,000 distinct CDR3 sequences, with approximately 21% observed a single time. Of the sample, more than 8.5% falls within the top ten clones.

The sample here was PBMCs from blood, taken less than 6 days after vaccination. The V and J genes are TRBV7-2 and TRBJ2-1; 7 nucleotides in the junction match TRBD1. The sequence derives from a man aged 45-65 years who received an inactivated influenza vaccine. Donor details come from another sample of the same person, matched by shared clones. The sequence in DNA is TGTGCCAGCAGCTTACCTAATCCCAGGGGGATCCCCTACAATGAGCAGTTCTTC. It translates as CASSLPNPRGIPYNEQFF. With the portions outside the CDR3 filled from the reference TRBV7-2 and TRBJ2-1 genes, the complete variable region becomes GAGVSQSPSNKVTEKGKDVELRCDPISGHTALYWYRQSLGQGLEFLIYFQGNSAPDKSGLPSDRFSAERTGGSVSTLTIQRTQQEDSAVYLCASSLPNPRGIPYNEQFFGPGTRLTVL.